A single sample gave rise to the 6 T cell receptor beta chains below, sequenced in a study of T cell repertoires in cytomegalovirus infection. What these receptors recognize is not known. TCRdb re-derived calls from the reads in MiXCR, one entry per CDR3 protein. The sample includes a few hundred thousand distinct CDR3 sequences, approximately 40% of them seen just once. This specimen consisted of cultured PBMCs, obtained from culture after CMV antigen stimulation. The receptors were sampled from a human donor in good health (CMV status not recorded). Some clones in this sample may be carry-over from other donors' samples.

The chain employs TRBV11-2 and TRBJ2-1; 9 nucleotides agree with TRBD2. Germline lookup yields CDR1 SGHAT and CDR2 FQNNGV. V lost 1 base and J lost 6; bases outside the gene matches: 10. The CDR3 sequence is 17 residues long. CDR3 sequence: CASSLGVGGGVFNEQFF. The CDR3 region has the DNA TGTGCCAGCAGCTTAGGAGTGGGCGGGGGGGTCTTCAATGAGCAGTTCTTC.

The V and J genes are TRBV6-6 and TRBJ2-5, with TRBD2 matching 8 bases. The junction had 11 bases not matched to a gene; V was cut back by 6 bases and J by 5 bases. Germline CDR1 MNHNY, CDR2 SVGAGI (reference sequence). The CDR3 covers 15 residues. CDR3 amino acids: CASRTPGGGPETQYF. The CDR3 region has the DNA TGTGCCAGCAGGACTCCGGGGGGGGGCCCGGAGACCCAGTACTTC.

This chain uses TRBV2 with TRBJ1-5; D possibly corresponds to TRBD1 (5 bases). Germline V lookup: CDR1 SNHLY, CDR2 FYNNEI. V was clipped by 4 bases and J by 3 bases, with 16 bases between them. The CDR3 runs to 16 residues. The CDR3 DNA sequence: TGTGCCAGCAGTGCCAGTAGACAGCCTCACAATCAGCCCCAGCATTTT. It specifies CASSASRQPHNQPQHF.

This clonotype was counted only a few times. The genes are TRBV11-2 and TRBJ2-7; 9 nucleotides align to TRBD1. V was clipped by 6 bases and J by 5 bases; unmatched bases: 8. The CDR3 covers 14 residues. Per the germline V gene, CDR1 is SGHAT and CDR2 is FQNNGV. This CDR3 is CASSYRDRADEQYF. Here the CDR3 DNA reads TGTGCCAGCAGTTACCGGGACAGGGCTGACGAGCAGTACTTC.

This clonotype was counted many times. The genes are TRBV7-2 and TRBJ2-7; no definite D call. CDR3 length: 15 residues. Deletions cut 6 bases from V and 7 bases from J, with 22 bases between. Germline lookup yields CDR1 SGHTA and CDR2 FQGNSA. The CDR3 DNA reads TGTGCCAGCAGTCCTCGCCGACAATCCTTGAAGGAGCAGTACTTC. It yields the protein CASSPRRQSLKEQYF.

This chain uses TRBV7-8 with TRBJ2-3; D unclear. Germline CDR1 and CDR2: SGHVS and FQNEAQ. V lost 1 base and J 4 bases, leaving 6 bases between the germline ends. The CDR3 is 13 residues long. Written as DNA, the CDR3 is TGTGCCAGCAGCTTAGTTTGGGCAGATACGCAGTATTTT. This translates into CASSLVWADTQYF.